This TCR beta chain was retrieved from a study of cytomegalovirus exposure and HLA in healthy donors. Overall study results and limits: On later analysis, the bulk of CMV-associated TCR beta chains appeared to be HLA-restricted. Most TCR sequences showed up rarely, but some public TCRs showed up in many donors. Among the CMV-associated chains, three were confirmed in vitro as specific for CMV antigens.

A multiplex PCR was run with 60 Vbeta primers and 13 Jbeta primers. The assay was immunoSEQ multiplex PCR, and TCRdb's table has in-frame clones only and misses some. The table has more than 150,000 clones, 82% seen once. The CDR3 runs 13 residues. Germline loops: CDR1 MDHEN, CDR2 SYDVKM. V was clipped by 9 bases and J by 7 bases, with 16 bases between them. This clone was observed a few times. Its target is not known. The clonotype comes from a man aged 40-50 years in good health and CMV-seronegative. Source material: PBMCs. The chain has TRBV28 and TRBJ1-5, with D possibly matching TRBD1 (6 bases). CDR3 sequence reads: CASYTGSGQPQHF. CDR3 sequence (DNA): TGTGCCAGTTATACAGGGAGCGGACAGCCCCAGCATTTT.